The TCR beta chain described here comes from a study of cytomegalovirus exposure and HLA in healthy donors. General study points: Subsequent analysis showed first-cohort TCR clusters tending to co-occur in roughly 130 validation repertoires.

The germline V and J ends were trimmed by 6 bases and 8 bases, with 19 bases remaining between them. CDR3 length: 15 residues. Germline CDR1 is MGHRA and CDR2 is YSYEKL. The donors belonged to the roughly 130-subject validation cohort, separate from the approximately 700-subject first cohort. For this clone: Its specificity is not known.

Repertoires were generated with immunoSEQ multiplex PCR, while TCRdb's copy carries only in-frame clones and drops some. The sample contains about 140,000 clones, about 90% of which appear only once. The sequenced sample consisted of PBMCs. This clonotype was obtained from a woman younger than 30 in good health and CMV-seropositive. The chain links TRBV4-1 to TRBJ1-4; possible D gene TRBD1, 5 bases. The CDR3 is CASSHPGSRREKLFF. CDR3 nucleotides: TGCGCCAGCAGTCACCCAGGGTCGAGGAGAGAAAAACTGTTTTTT.